This TCR beta chain stems from a study of identical twins. Study-level findings and limits: Excess low generation probability was seen in twin-shared out-of-frame alpha sequences. In beta out-of-frame sequences, the excess sharing between twins was weaker.

TCRdb re-derived calls from the 5' RACE reads in MiXCR, one entry per CDR3 protein. Altogether 200,000 to 300,000 distinct CDR3 sequences are present, roughly 7% being singletons, with the ten largest covering 3.5% to 4%. The V end lost 2 bases, the J end lost 4 bases, and 20 bases lay between the germline ends. The CDR3 sequence is 17 residues long. Germline values: CDR1 MNHNS, CDR2 SASEGT. This clonotype was detected ten times or more. Its antigen is still unknown. These data also formed part of another study, on yellow fever vaccine responses in identical twins.

The chain employs TRBV6-1 and TRBJ1-1, with D tentatively TRBD1 (5 bases). Source material: memory (CD45RO+) T cells sorted from blood. The clonotype originates from a woman under 30 in good health. The DNA of the CDR3 is TGTGCCAGCAGTGAATTTGGATTTGCTGATAGGGGCACTGAAGCTTTCTTT. Protein sequence: CASSEFGFADRGTEAFF.